The 10 T cell receptor beta chains below were found in one sample sequenced in a study of blood T cells in healthy people across ages. A second PCR, run for about 7 to 11 cycles, used a sample-barcoded 5' primer plus a J-beta primer mix. MiXCR, run by TCRdb on the 5' RACE reads, gives a single entry per CDR3 protein. The sample holds about 640,000 distinct CDR3 sequences, 58% seen once. What was sequenced was blood. These receptors all come from a man aged 60 to 75 in good health.

The table lists this clonotype with a count of one. The chain has TRBV20-1 and TRBJ2-1; tentatively, D is TRBD1 or TRBD2 (5 bases each). The length of the CDR3 is 16 residues. Trimming removed 0 bases at V and 4 bases at J, with 16 bases between. From germline, CDR1 is DFQATT and CDR2 SNEGSKA (reference sequence). CDR3 sequence: CSARDDGAGFYNEQFF. CDR3 DNA: TGCAGTGCTAGAGATGACGGGGCGGGTTTTTACAATGAGCAGTTCTTC.

The chain combines TRBV3-1 with TRBJ2-3, with 7 positions matching TRBD2. Germline V CDR1 and CDR2: LGHDT, YNNKEL (reference sequence). Unmatched junction bases numbered 21, after V lost 4 bases and J lost 2 bases. This CDR3 is built from 20 residues. The CDR3 DNA follows: TGTGCCAGCAGCCCTCAAGTCGCCCCTCAGACTAGCAGATACACAGATACGCAGTATTTT. Translating gives CASSPQVAPQTSRYTDTQYF.

This chain uses TRBV10-3 with TRBJ1-6; possibly TRBD1 for D (6 bases). The CDR3 sequence is 15 residues long. Germline-derived CDR1 and CDR2 are ENHRY and SYGVKD. Trimming shortened V by 2 bases and J by 10 bases, and 15 bases separated the two germline ends. The CDR3 DNA reads TGTGCCATCAGTGAGAGCACAGGGTTGCACTCACCCCTCCACTTT. This codes for CAISESTGLHSPLHF.

This clonotype appeared a few times. This chain connects TRBV4-1 to TRBJ1-2; 11 nucleotides line up with TRBD1. This CDR3 is 15 amino acids long. Trimming removed 0 bases from V and 8 bases from J; junction bases left unmatched: 5. Germline values: CDR1 MGHRA, CDR2 YSYEKL. The CDR3 coding sequence is TGCGCCAGCAGCCAAGACGGACAGGGGGCGATCGGCTACACCTTC. It is translated as CASSQDGQGAIGYTF.

The chain combines TRBV21-1 with TRBJ1-2; TRBD1, the D gene given by the table, was not confirmed from the DNA. TRBV21-1 is a documented pseudogene. This CDR3 comprises 18 residues. The CDR3 region is CASSKGGQGARVWHGYTF. The CDR3 DNA is TGTGCCAGCAGCAAAGGGGGACAGGGGGCTCGGGTATGGCATGGCTACACCTTC.

The V gene is TRBV3-1, the J gene TRBJ2-1; a possible D gene is TRBD1 (5 bases). The CDR3 is 16 residues long. Germline CDR1 and CDR2: LGHDT and YNNKEL (reference sequence). V was pared by 4 bases and J by 0 bases, with 13 bases between. CDR3: CASSLPLGASYNEQFF. The CDR3 DNA follows: TGTGCCAGCAGCCTTCCCCTTGGGGCCTCCTACAATGAGCAGTTCTTC.

The chain recombines TRBV6-2 or TRBV6-3 with TRBJ2-5; D unresolved. Germline CDR1 is MNHEY and CDR2 is SVGEGT. The CDR3 extends over 15 amino acids. Trimming stripped 6 bases from V and 0 bases from J, with 14 bases between. CDR3 region: CASRPLSLHQETQYF. For the CDR3, the DNA is TGTGCCAGCAGGCCCCTCTCCCTCCACCAAGAGACCCAGTACTTC.

The chain couples TRBV12-5 to TRBJ2-7; TRBD2 aligns across 9 bases. V gave up 0 bases and J gave up 2 bases; unmatched junction bases: 8. The V gene's germline CDR1 is LGHNT and CDR2 FRNRAP. This CDR3 region has 17 residues. In DNA, the CDR3 is TGTGCTAGTGGTTTGGTAAGGGGTAGCGGGGGACCCTACGAGCAGTACTTC. This gives the protein CASGLVRGSGGPYEQYF.

The rearrangement joins TRBV7-2 to TRBJ1-2, with 7 nucleotides matching TRBD1. The CDR3 is 17 residues long. Unmatched junction bases numbered 13, after V lost 5 bases and J lost 1 base. CDR1 and CDR2 from the germline V gene are SGHTA and FQGNSA. CDR3 sequence: CASSHSRDRTFNYGYTF. The DNA for the CDR3 is TGTGCCAGCAGCCACTCAAGGGACAGAACGTTTAACTATGGCTACACCTTC.

J is TRBJ2-5 and V is TRBV4-1; possible D gene TRBD2, 6 bases. The J call may be faulty, since TRBJ2-7 better matches the DNA end. The CDR3 consists of 18 residues. The germline V gene encodes CDR1 MGHRA and CDR2 YSYEKL. The CDR3 coding sequence is TGCGCCAGCGACCAAGGGGTATCGGGAACTAGCCTCAGCTACGAGCAGTACTTC. Residues: CASDQGVSGTSLSYEQYF.